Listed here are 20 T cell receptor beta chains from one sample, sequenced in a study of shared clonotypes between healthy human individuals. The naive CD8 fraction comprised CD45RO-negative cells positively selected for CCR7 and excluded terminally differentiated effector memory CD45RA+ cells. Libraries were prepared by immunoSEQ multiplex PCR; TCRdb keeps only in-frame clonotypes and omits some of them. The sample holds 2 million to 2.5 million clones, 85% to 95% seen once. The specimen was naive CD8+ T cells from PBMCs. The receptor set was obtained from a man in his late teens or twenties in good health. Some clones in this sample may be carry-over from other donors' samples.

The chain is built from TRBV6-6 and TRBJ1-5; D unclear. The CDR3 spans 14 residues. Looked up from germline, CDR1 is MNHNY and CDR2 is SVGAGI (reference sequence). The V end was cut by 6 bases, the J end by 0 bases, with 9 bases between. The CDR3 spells CASRDIYSNQPQHF. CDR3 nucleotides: TGTGCCAGCAGGGATATTTATAGCAATCAGCCCCAGCATTTT.

This CDR3 is CSVEGGREDPYEQYF. In DNA form, the CDR3 reads TGCAGCGTTGAAGGGGGCAGGGAGGATCCCTACGAGCAGTACTTC. The rearrangement uses TRBV29-1 and TRBJ2-5; TRBD2 is a possible D gene (6 bases). The end of the DNA aligns better with TRBJ2-7, so the J call may be wrong. The CDR3 has 15 amino acids. From germline, CDR1 is SQVTM and CDR2 ANQGSEA.

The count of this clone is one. The CDR3 region has the DNA TGTGCCAGCAGCTCCCAGATTGGGAGGACACTTGGCGGCACAGATACGCAGTATTTT. Its protein is CASSSQIGRTLGGTDTQYF. The chain couples TRBV7-9 to TRBJ2-3, with D perhaps matching TRBD2 (6 bases). V shed 4 bases and J shed 1 base, with 24 bases lying between them. Germline V gene lookup returns CDR1 SEHNR and CDR2 FQNEAQ (reference sequence). The CDR3 contains 19 residues.

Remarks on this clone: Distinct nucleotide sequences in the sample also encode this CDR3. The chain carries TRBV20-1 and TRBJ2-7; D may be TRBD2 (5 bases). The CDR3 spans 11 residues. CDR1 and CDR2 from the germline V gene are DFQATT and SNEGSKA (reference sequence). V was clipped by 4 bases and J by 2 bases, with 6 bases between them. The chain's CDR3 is CSATGAYEQYF. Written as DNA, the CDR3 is TGCAGTGCTACCGGGGCCTACGAGCAGTACTTC.

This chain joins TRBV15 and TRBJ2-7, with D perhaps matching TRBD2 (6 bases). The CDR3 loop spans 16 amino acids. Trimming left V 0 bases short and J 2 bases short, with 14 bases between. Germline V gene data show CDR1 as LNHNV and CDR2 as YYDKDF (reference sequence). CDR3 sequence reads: CATSRDRASVPYEQYF. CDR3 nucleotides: TGTGCCACCAGCAGAGATCGGGCTAGCGTACCCTACGAGCAGTACTTC.

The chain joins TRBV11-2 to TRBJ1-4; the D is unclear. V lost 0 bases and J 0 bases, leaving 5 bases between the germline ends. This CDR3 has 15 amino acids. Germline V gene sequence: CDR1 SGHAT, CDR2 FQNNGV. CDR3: CASSLEAATNEKLFF. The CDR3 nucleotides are TGTGCCAGCAGCTTAGAGGCAGCAACTAATGAAAAACTGTTTTTT.

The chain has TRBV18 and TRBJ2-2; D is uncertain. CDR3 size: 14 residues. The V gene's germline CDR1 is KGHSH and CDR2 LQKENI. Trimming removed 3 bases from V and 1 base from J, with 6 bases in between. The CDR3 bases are TGTGCCAGCTCACCCTATCAGAACACCGGGGAGCTGTTTTTT. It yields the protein CASSPYQNTGELFF.

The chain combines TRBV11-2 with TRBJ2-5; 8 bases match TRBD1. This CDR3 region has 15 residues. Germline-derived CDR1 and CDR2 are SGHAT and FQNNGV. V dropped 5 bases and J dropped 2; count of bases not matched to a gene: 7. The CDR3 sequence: CASSDRQGTQETQYF. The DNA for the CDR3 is TGTGCCAGCAGCGATAGACAGGGGACACAAGAGACCCAGTACTTC.

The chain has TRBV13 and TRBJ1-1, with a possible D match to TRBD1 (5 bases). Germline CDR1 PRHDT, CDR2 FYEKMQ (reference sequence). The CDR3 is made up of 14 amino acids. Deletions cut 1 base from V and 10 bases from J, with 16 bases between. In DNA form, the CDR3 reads TGTGCCAGCAGCTTAGTGGGGCTGGGGGTCGGAGCTTTCTTT. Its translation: CASSLVGLGVGAFF. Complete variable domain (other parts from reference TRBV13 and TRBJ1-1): AAGVIQSPRHLIKEKRETATLKCYPIPRHDTVYWYQQGPGQDPQFLISFYEKMQSDKGSIPDRFSAQQFSDYHSELNMSSLELGDSALYFCASSLVGLGVGAFFGQGTRLTVV.

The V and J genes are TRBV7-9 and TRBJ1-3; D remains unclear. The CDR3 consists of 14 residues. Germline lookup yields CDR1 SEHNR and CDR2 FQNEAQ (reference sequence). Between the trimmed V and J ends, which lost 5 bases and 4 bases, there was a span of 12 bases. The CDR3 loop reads CASSPGVTGNTIYF. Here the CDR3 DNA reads TGTGCCAGCAGCCCTGGGGTAACCGGAAACACCATATATTTT.

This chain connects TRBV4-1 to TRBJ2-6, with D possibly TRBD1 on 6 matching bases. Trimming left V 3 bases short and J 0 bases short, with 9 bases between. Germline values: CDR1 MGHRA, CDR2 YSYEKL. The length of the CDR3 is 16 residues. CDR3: CASSQVRGSGANVLTF. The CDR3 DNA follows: TGCGCCAGCAGCCAGGTCAGGGGCTCTGGGGCCAACGTCCTGACTTTC.

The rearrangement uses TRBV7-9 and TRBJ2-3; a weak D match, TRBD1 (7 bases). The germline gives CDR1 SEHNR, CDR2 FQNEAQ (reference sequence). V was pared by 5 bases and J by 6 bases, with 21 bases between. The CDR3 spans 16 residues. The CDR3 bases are TGTGCCAGCAGCCCGCAAAGACAGGGAGGTTTGGATACGCAGTATTTT. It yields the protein CASSPQRQGGLDTQYF.

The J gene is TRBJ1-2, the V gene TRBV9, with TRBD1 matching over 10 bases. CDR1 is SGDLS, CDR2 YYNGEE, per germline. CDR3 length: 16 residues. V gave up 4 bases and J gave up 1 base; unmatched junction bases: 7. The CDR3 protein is CASSLNRDRGNYGYTF. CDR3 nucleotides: TGTGCCAGCAGCCTAAACCGGGACAGGGGTAACTATGGCTACACCTTC.

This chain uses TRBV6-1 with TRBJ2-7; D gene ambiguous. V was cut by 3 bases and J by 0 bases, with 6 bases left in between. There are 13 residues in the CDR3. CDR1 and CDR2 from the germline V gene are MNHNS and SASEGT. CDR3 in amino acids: CASSERASYEQYF. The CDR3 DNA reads TGTGCCAGCAGTGAGCGTGCCTCCTACGAGCAGTACTTC.

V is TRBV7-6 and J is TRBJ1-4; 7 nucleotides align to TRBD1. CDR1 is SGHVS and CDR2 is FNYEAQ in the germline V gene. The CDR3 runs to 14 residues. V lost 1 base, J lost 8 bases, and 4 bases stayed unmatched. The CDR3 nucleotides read TGTGCCAGCAGCTTAGACAGGGGAGACGAAAAACTGTTTTTT. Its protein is CASSLDRGDEKLFF.

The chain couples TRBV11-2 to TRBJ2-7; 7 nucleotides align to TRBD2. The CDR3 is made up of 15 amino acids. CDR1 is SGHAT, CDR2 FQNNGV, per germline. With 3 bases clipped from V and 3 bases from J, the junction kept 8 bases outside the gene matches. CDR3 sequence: CASSLGGSGYYEQYF. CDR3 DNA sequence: TGTGCCAGCAGCTTGGGAGGTAGCGGGTACTACGAGCAGTACTTC.

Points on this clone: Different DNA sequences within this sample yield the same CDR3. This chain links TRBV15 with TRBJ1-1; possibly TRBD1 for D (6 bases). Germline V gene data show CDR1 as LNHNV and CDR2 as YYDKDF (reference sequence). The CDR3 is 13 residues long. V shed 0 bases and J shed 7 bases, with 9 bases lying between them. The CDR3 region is CATSRDRGDEAFF. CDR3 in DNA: TGTGCCACCAGCAGAGATAGGGGGGATGAAGCTTTCTTT.

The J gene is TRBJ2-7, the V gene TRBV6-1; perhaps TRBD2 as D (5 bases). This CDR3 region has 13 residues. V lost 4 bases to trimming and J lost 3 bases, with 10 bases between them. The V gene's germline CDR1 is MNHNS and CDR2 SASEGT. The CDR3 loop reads CASSGTRSYEQYF. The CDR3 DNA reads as TGTGCCAGCAGTGGTACTAGGAGCTACGAGCAGTACTTC.

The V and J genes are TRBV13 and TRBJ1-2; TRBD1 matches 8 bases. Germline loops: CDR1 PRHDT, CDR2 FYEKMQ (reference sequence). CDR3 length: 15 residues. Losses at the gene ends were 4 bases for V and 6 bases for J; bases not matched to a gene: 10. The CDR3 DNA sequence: TGTGCCAGCAGCTCGTGGCGGGACAGGACAAATGGCTACACCTTC. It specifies CASSSWRDRTNGYTF.

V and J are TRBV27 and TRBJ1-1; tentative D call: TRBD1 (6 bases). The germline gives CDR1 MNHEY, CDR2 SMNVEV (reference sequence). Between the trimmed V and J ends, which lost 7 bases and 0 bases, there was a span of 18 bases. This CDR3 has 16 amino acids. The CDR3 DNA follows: TGTGCCAGCATTCCAAGGGGGGGGGTCATGAACACTGAAGCTTTCTTT. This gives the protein CASIPRGGVMNTEAFF.